Listed below are T cell receptor beta chains from one sample, sequenced in a study of early T cells in non-severe SARS-CoV-2 infection. TCRdb ran MiXCR on the 5' RACE reads and lists one entry per CDR3 protein. The sample lists approximately 70,000 distinct CDR3 sequences, roughly 15% seen once, with roughly 13% in the top ten. The sequencing input was whole blood. The receptors come from an adult who was a healthcare worker with PCR-confirmed SARS-CoV-2 infection or an uninfected control (not recorded which). Each CDR3 is given with its conserved first and last residue. A D gene is named only where the DNA matches it firmly. The size entry is marked missing in some rows and otherwise reads once, few, many or a size class.

V gene	CDR3 length	J gene	clone size	D gene	CDR3 protein	CDR3 DNA
TRBV29-1	14	TRBJ2-7	NA	TRBD1	CSVHTQGATYEQYF	TGCAGCGTTCACACCCAGGGGGCCACCTACGAGCAGTACTTC
TRBV29-1	13	TRBJ1-1	NA	NA	CSGEGWTNIEAFF	TGCAGCGGTGAGGGGTGGACGAACATTGAAGCTTTCTTT
TRBV7-2	16	TRBJ1-4	NA	NA	CASSLITGTINEKLFF	TGTGCCAGCAGCTTAATTACCGGGACAATTAATGAAAAACTGTTTTTT
TRBV12-3/TRBV12-4	12	TRBJ1-4	NA	NA	CASSPSNEKLFF	TGTGCCAGCAGTCCATCAAATGAAAAACTGTTTTTT
TRBV19	19	TRBJ2-7	few	TRBD1	CASSIDLSGTGGSSYEQYF	TGTGCCAGTAGTATAGACCTTTCCGGGACAGGGGGATCCTCCTACGAGCAGTACTTC
TRBV29-1	13	TRBJ1-1	few	NA	CSVEGPIGTEAFF	TGCAGCGTTGAAGGACCCATCGGAACTGAAGCTTTCTTT
TRBV14	14	TRBJ2-2	NA	NA	CASSHAGYTGELFF	TGTGCCAGCAGCCACGCGGGGTACACCGGGGAGCTGTTTTTT
TRBV5-5	17	TRBJ2-3	many	TRBD1	CASSPRTGRGSGDTQYF	TGTGCCAGCAGCCCAAGGACAGGGAGAGGCTCTGGAGATACGCAGTATTTT
TRBV12-3/TRBV12-4	15	TRBJ2-1	NA	TRBD2	CASSFTSGGAHEQFF	TGTGCCAGCAGTTTTACTAGCGGGGGGGCGCACGAGCAGTTCTTC
TRBV7-2	14	TRBJ2-1	NA	NA	CASSLRGRYNEQFF	TGTGCCAGCAGCCTGCGGGGGCGTTACAATGAGCAGTTCTTC
TRBV5-1	17	TRBJ1-1	NA	NA	CASSLAGGANVNTEAFF	TGCGCCAGCAGCTTGGCGGGGGGTGCTAATGTGAACACTGAAGCTTTCTTT
TRBV5-5	16	TRBJ1-4	few	NA	CASSPETGRVNEKLFF	TGTGCCAGCAGCCCAGAAACAGGGAGGGTTAATGAAAAACTGTTTTTT